One and the same sample provided the 16 T cell receptor beta chains below, sequenced in a study of T cell repertoires in cytomegalovirus infection. MiXCR was run by TCRdb on the reads, yielding one entry per CDR3 protein. The sample gives about 470,000 distinct CDR3 sequences, under 45% of which show up once; around 45% is in the top ten. No antigen has been identified for these receptors. The specimen comprised cultured PBMCs, sampled from culture after CMV antigen stimulation. These receptor sequences come from a human donor in good health (CMV status not recorded). Some clones in this sample may be carry-over from other donors' samples.

In nucleotides, the CDR3 is TGCGCCAGCAGCCAAGAGGGACTGGGCTCCTACAATGAGCAGTTCTTC. Translated, it gives CASSQEGLGSYNEQFF. The chain combines TRBV4-1 with TRBJ2-1, with a possible D match to TRBD2 (6 bases). V lost 0 bases to trimming and J lost 0 bases, with 9 bases between them. The germline CDR1 and CDR2 sequences are MGHRA and YSYEKL. This CDR3 region has 16 residues.

CDR3 nucleotide sequence: TGTGCCAGCAGCTTTCCAGAGGGCGATGAGCAGTTCTTC. It is translated as CASSFPEGDEQFF. The rearrangement links TRBV7-6 to TRBJ2-1, with D possibly TRBD2 on 5 matching bases. Trimming pared 3 bases from V and 8 bases from J, leaving 11 bases between. The CDR3 sequence is 13 residues long. Germline lookup yields CDR1 SGHVS and CDR2 FNYEAQ.

V gene TRBV6-5 combines with J gene TRBJ2-7; 7 nucleotides align to TRBD1. In germline, CDR1 is MNHEY, CDR2 SVGAGI. V dropped 6 bases and J dropped 3; count of bases not matched to a gene: 8. The CDR3 runs to 14 residues. CDR3 in amino acids: CASSRMTGFYEQYF. In DNA, the CDR3 is TGTGCCAGCAGCAGGATGACAGGGTTCTACGAGCAGTACTTC.

The J gene is TRBJ1-4, the V gene TRBV4-3; 8 positions match TRBD1. The CDR3 totals 16 residues. V gave up 0 bases and J gave up 5 bases; unmatched junction bases: 5. CDR1 is LGHNA, CDR2 YSLEER, per germline. The CDR3 protein is CASSQETGASNEKLFF. The CDR3 bases are TGCGCCAGCAGCCAAGAGACAGGGGCGTCCAATGAAAAACTGTTTTTT.

This clonotype was seen more than once but under ten times. This chain joins TRBV11-2 and TRBJ1-4; D is ambiguous. CDR1 is SGHAT and CDR2 is FQNNGV in the germline V gene. The CDR3 has 14 amino acids. V was clipped by 4 bases and J by 4 bases, with 10 bases between them. CDR3 residues: CASSWRRSNEKLFF. In DNA form, the CDR3 reads TGTGCCAGCAGCTGGCGTAGGAGTAATGAAAAACTGTTTTTT.

The V gene is TRBV7-9, the J gene TRBJ2-1; 7 bases agree with TRBD1. The CDR3 is made up of 14 amino acids. Germline trimming cut 3 bases from V and 9 bases from J; bases unmatched to any gene: 8. Germline assignment: CDR1 SEHNR and CDR2 FQNEAQ (reference sequence). DNA for the CDR3: TGTGCCAGCAGCTTTGGGACAGCAATTGGTGAGCAGTTCTTC. The encoded protein is CASSFGTAIGEQFF.

This clonotype occurred a few times. The V and J genes are TRBV7-4 and TRBJ2-5; tentatively, D is TRBD2 (6 bases). Germline loops: CDR1 SGHVT, CDR2 SQSDAQ. The CDR3 spans 14 residues. Trimming stripped 5 bases from V and 5 bases from J, with 15 bases between. CDR3: CASSTRGVEETQYF. CDR3 bases: TGTGCCAGCAGCACTCGCGGGGTTGAGGAGACCCAGTACTTC.

The chain links TRBV18 to TRBJ1-5; the D gene is possibly TRBD1 (6 bases). Germline V CDR1 and CDR2: KGHSH, LQKENI. V shed 2 bases and J shed 4 bases, with 9 bases lying between them. The CDR3 is 14 amino acids. This chain's CDR3 is CASSPADRNQPQHF. DNA of the CDR3: TGTGCCAGCTCACCAGCCGACAGGAATCAGCCCCAGCATTTT.

The rearrangement uses TRBV12-3 or TRBV12-4 and TRBJ1-1; D call uncertain. The CDR3 sequence is 15 residues long. Trimming pared 3 bases from V and 1 base from J, leaving 12 bases between. CDR3 coding DNA: TGTGCCAGCAGTTTCGAGCTAACTGGGAACACTGAAGCTTTCTTT. Its protein product is CASSFELTGNTEAFF.

CDR3 protein: CASSLGLYEQFF. The CDR3 DNA follows: TGTGCCAGCAGCTTAGGTCTTTATGAGCAGTTCTTC. The J gene is TRBJ2-1, the V gene TRBV11-2, with D unresolved. This CDR3 contains 12 residues. V lost 1 base, J lost 8 bases, and 6 bases lay in between. Germline CDR1 is SGHAT and CDR2 is FQNNGV.

The rearrangement joins TRBV7-4 to TRBJ2-1, with TRBD2 identical over 9 bases. V lost 1 base and J lost 6; bases outside the gene matches: 10. Per germline, CDR1 SGHVT and CDR2 SQSDAQ. The CDR3 loop spans 17 amino acids. CDR3 loop: CASSLGASGDLGNEQFF. The CDR3 DNA reads TGTGCCAGCAGCTTAGGTGCTAGCGGGGATCTGGGCAATGAGCAGTTCTTC.

This clonotype was counted only a few times. The chain links TRBV5-4 to TRBJ1-6; 7 bases match TRBD1. Germline CDR1 reads SGHNT; CDR2 reads YYREEE (reference sequence). This CDR3 has 17 residues. The V gene end was trimmed by 4 bases and the J gene end by 5 bases; junction bases not matched to a gene: 12. CDR3 bases: TGTGCCAGCAGCGAGGACAGGCGGATCGTGGATAATTCACCCCTCCACTTT. Amino acids: CASSEDRRIVDNSPLHF.

V gene TRBV18 combines with J gene TRBJ2-1; 7 nucleotides match TRBD2. The ends lost 5 bases at V and 2 bases at J; junction bases unmatched: 6. Germline CDR1 and CDR2: KGHSH and LQKENI. The CDR3 runs to 15 residues. CDR3 in amino acids: CASSRSGTPYNEQFF. CDR3 DNA: TGTGCCAGCTCAAGAAGCGGGACCCCCTACAATGAGCAGTTCTTC.

The chain uses TRBV10-3 and TRBJ2-5, with D possibly TRBD1 on 6 matching bases. CDR3 length: 14 amino acids. Trimming cost V 2 bases and J 5 bases, with 12 bases left between them. The germline gives CDR1 ENHRY, CDR2 SYGVKD. The CDR3 DNA follows: TGTGCCATCAGTGAGAGGGGGTTCGGGGAGACCCAGTACTTC. This gives the protein CAISERGFGETQYF.

V usage is TRBV5-3 and J usage is TRBJ1-2; D is perhaps TRBD1 (5 bases). TRBV5-3 is an ORF, with its function uncertain. V lost 8 bases and J 4 bases, leaving 27 bases between the germline ends. This CDR3 is 17 amino acids long. CDR3 in DNA: TGTGCCAGCAGCCAAAATACCCCAGAGAGGGGCGCCTATGGCTACACCTTC. The encoded protein is CASSQNTPERGAYGYTF.

V gene TRBV19 combines with J gene TRBJ2-6; the D gene is possibly TRBD1 (5 bases). Trimming cost V 4 bases and J 4 bases, with 8 bases left between them. CDR3 length equals 14 residues. The V gene's germline CDR1 is LNHDA and CDR2 SQIVND (reference sequence). Here the CDR3 DNA reads TGTGCCAGTAGTAGCAGGGTAGGGGCCAACGTCCTGACTTTC. Amino acids: CASSSRVGANVLTF.